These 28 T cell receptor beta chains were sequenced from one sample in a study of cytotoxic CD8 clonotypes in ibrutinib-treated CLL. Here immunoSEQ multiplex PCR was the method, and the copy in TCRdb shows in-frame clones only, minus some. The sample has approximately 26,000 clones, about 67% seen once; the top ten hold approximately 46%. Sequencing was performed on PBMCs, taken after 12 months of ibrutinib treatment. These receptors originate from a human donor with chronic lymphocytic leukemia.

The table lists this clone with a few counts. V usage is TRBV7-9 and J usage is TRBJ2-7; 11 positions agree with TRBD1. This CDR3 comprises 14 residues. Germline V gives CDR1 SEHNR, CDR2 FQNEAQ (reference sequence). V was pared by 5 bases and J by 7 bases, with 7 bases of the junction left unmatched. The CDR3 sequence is CASSPTGQGGEQYF. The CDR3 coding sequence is TGTGCCAGCAGCCCCACGGGACAGGGGGGTGAGCAGTACTTC. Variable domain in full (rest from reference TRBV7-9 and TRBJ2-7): DTGVSQNPRHKITKRGQNVTFRCDPISEHNRLYWYRQTLGQGPEFLTYFQNEAQLEKSRLLSDRFSAERPKGSFSTLEIQRTEQGDSAMYLCASSPTGQGGEQYFGPGTRLTVT.

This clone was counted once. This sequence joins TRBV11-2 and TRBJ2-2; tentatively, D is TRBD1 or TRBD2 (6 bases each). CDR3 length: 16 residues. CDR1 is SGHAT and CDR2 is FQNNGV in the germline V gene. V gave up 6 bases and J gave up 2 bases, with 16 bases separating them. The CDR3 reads CASSPSRGPNTGELFF. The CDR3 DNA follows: TGTGCCAGCAGTCCGAGTCGGGGGCCCAACACCGGGGAGCTGTTTTTT.

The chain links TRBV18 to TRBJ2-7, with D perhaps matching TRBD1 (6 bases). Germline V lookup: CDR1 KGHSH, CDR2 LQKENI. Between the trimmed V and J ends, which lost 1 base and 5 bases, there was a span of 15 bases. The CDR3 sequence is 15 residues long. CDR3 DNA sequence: TGTGCCAGCTCACCACGGTTAACAGGGTCCCACGAGCAGTACTTC. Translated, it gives CASSPRLTGSHEQYF. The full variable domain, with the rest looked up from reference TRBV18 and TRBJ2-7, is NAGVMQNPRHLVRRRGQEARLRCSPMKGHSHVYWYRQLPEEGLKFMVYLQKENIIDESGMPKERFSAEFPKEGPSILRIQQVVRGDSAAYFCASSPRLTGSHEQYFGPGTRLTVT.

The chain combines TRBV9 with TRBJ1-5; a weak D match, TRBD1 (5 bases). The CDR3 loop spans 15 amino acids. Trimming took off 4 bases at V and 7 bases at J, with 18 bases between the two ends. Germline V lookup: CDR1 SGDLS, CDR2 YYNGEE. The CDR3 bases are TGTGCCAGCAGCCCCGCCGGGTTAGGGGACCAGCCCCAGCATTTT. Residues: CASSPAGLGDQPQHF.

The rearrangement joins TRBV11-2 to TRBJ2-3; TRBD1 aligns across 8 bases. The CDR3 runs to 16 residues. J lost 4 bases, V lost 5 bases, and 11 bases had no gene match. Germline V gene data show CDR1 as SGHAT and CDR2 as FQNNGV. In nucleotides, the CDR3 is TGTGCCAGCAGCCCTGTTGAACAGGGGGTCCCAGATACGCAGTATTTT. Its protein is CASSPVEQGVPDTQYF.

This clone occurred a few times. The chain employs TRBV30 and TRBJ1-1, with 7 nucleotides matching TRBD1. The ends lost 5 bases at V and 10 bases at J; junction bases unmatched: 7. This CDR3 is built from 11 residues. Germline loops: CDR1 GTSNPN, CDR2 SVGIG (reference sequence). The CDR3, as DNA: TGTGCCTGGGCCTCACAGGGGAGAGCTTTCTTT. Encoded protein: CAWASQGRAFF. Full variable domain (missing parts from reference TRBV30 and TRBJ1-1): SQTIHQWPATLVQPVGSPLSLECTVEGTSNPNLYWYRQAAGRGLQLLFYSVGIGQISSEVPQNLSASRPQDRQFILSSKKLLLSDSGFYLCAWASQGRAFFGQGTRLTVV.

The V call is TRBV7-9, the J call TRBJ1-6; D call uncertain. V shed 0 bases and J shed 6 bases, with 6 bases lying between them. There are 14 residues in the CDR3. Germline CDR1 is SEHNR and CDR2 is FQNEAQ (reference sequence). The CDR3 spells CASSLAGFNSPLHF. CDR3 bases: TGTGCCAGCAGCTTAGCAGGGTTTAATTCACCCCTCCACTTT.

The DNA for the CDR3 is TGCGCCAGCACCTTACAGGGATTGTCTGAAGCTTTCTTT. Protein: CASTLQGLSEAFF. The chain carries TRBV10-2 and TRBJ1-1; a possible D gene is TRBD1 (6 bases). Germline CDR1 and CDR2: WSHSY and SAAADI. Trimming stripped 7 bases from V and 6 bases from J, with 15 bases between. This CDR3 is 13 amino acids long.

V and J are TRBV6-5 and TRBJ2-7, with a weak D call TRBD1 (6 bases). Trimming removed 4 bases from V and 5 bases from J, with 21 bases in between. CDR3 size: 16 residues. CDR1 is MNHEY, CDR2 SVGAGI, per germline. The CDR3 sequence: CASSSREGGEFHEQYF. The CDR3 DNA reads TGTGCCAGCAGTTCCCGCGAAGGGGGTGAGTTCCACGAGCAGTACTTC.

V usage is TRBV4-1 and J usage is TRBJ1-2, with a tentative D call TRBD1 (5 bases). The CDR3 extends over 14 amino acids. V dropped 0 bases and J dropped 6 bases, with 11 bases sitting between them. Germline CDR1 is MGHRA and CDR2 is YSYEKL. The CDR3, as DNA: TGCGCCAGCAGCCAAGATCCCAGGACACATGGCTACACCTTC. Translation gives CASSQDPRTHGYTF.

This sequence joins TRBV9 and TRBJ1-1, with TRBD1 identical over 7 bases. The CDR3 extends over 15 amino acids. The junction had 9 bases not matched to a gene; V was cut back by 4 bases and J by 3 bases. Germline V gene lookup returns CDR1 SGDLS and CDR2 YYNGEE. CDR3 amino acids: CASSFSGTDDTEAFF. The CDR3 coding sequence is TGTGCCAGCAGCTTCTCCGGGACAGACGACACTGAAGCTTTCTTT.

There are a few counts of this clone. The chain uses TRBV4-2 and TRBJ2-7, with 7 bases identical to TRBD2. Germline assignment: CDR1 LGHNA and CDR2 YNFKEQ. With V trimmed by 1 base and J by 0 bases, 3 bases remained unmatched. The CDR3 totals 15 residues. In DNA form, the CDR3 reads TGTGCCAGCAGCCAAGGTAGCGGGTACTCCTACGAGCAGTACTTC. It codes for CASSQGSGYSYEQYF.

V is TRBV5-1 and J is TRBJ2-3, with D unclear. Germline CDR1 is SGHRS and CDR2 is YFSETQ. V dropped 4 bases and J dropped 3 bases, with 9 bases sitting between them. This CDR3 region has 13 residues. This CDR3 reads CASSAQTTDTQYF. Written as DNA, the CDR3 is TGCGCCAGCAGCGCCCAGACTACAGATACGCAGTATTTT.

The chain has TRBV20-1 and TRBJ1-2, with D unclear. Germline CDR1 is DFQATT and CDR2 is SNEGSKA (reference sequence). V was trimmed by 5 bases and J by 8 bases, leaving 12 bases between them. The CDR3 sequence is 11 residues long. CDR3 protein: CSASGPRGYTF. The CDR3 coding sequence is TGCAGTGCTTCCGGGCCAAGGGGCTACACCTTC.

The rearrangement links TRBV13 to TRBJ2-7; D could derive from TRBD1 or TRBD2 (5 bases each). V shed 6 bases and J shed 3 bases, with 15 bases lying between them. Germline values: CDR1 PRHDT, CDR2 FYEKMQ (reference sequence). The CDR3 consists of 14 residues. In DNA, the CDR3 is TGTGCCAGCAGAATAGAGGGGAGCCACTACGAGCAGTACTTC. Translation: CASRIEGSHYEQYF.

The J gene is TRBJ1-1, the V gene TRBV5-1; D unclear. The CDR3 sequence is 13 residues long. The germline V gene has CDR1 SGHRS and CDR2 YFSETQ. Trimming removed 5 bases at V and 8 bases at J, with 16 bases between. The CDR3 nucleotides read TGCGCCAGCAGTGTCAATCCCGCGGGAGAAGCTTTCTTT. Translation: CASSVNPAGEAFF.

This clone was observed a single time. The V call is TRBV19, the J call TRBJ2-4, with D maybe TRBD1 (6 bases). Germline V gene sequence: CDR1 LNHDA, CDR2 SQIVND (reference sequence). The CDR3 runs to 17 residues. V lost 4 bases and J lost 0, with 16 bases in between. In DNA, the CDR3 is TGTGCCAGTAGTACCGACAGGAACCCCCTAGCCAAAAACATTCAGTACTTC. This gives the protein CASSTDRNPLAKNIQYF.

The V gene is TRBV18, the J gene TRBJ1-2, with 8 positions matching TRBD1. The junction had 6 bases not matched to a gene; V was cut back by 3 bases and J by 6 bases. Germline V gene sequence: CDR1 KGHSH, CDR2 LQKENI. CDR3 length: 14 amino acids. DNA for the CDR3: TGTGCCAGCTCACCTCGACAGGGGTTCGATGGCTACACCTTC. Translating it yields CASSPRQGFDGYTF.

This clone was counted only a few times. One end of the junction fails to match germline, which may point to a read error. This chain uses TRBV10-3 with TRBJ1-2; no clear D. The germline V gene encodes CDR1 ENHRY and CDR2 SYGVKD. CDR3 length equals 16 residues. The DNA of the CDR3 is TGTGCCAGCAGTTACTCCACCGGGATAGGCAGTTATGGCTACACCTTC. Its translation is CASSYSTGIGSYGYTF.

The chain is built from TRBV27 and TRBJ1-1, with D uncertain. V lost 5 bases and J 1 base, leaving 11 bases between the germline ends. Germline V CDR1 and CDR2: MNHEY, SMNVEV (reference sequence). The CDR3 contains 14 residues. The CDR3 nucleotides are TGTGCCAGCAGTCTCGTACCCACGAACACTGAAGCTTTCTTT. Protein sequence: CASSLVPTNTEAFF.

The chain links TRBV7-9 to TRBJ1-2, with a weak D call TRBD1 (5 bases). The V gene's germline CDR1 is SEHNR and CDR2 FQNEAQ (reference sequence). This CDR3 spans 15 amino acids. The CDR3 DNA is TGTGCATGGTGGGACGGAATTACTTGGGACTATGGCTACACCTTC. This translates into CAWWDGITWDYGYTF.

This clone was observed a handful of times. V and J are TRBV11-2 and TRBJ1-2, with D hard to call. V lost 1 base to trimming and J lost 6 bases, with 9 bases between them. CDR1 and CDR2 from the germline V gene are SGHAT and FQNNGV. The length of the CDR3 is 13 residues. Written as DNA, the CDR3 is TGTGCCAGCAGCTTAGCGGGGAGACATGGCTACACCTTC. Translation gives CASSLAGRHGYTF.

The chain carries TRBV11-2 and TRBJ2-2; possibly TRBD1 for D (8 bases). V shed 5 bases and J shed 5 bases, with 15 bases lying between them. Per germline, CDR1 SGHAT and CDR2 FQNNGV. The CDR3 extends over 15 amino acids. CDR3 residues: CASSLDRGGTGELFF. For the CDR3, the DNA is TGTGCCAGCAGCCTCGACAGGGGAGGGACCGGGGAGCTGTTTTTT.

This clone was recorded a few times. The CDR3 spells CASSGAGGGNTIYF. CDR3 bases: TGCGCCAGCAGCGGCGCTGGGGGGGGAAACACCATATATTTT. This chain joins TRBV4-1 and TRBJ1-3; D is perhaps TRBD1 (5 bases). The length of the CDR3 is 14 residues. V was pared by 5 bases and J by 4 bases, with 12 bases between. Germline V gene data show CDR1 as MGHRA and CDR2 as YSYEKL.

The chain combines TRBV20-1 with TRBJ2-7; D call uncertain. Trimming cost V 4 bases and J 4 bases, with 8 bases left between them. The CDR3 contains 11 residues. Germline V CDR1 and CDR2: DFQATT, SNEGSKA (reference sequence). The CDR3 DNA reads TGCAGTGCTAATCTTTTGTACGAGCAGTACTTC. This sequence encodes CSANLLYEQYF.

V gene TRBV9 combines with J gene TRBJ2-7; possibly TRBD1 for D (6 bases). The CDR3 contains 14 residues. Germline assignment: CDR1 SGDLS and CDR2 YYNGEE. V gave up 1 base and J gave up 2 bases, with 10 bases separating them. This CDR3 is CASSVFEGAYEQYF. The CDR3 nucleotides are TGTGCCAGCAGCGTATTCGAGGGGGCCTACGAGCAGTACTTC.

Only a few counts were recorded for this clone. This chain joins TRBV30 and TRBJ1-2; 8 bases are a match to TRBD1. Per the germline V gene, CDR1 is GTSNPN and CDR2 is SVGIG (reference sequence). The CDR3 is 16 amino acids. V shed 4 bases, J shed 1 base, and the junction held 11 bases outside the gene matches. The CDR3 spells CAWTPPRDRFNYGYTF. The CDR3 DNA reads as TGTGCCTGGACTCCGCCCCGGGACAGGTTTAACTATGGCTACACCTTC.

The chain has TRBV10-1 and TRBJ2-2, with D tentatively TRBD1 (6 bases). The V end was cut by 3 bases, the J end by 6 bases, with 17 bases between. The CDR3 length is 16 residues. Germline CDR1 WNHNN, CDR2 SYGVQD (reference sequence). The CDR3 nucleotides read TGCGCCAGCAGTGAATCGACAGGAGTGTTTCCCGGGGAGCTGTTTTTT. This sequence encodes CASSESTGVFPGELFF.